Each of the 18 T cell receptor beta chains below was sequenced from the same sample in a study of blood T cell repertoires in COVID-19. The method was immunoSEQ multiplex PCR; TCRdb's version includes in-frame clones alone and lacks a portion of them. Here the sample spans about 74,000 clones, 90% being singletons. Sequences were obtained from peripheral blood. All receptors derive from a man aged 50 or older with acute or convalescent COVID-19.

The chain employs TRBV1 and TRBJ2-3; the DNA was not compared with TRBD2, the D call given in the table. TRBV1 is given as a pseudogene. The CDR3 is 16 residues long. CDR3 in DNA: TGCACCAGCAGCCAAGATTTAGCGGGAAGGACAGATACGCAGTATTTT. This codes for CTSSQDLAGRTDTQYF.

V and J are TRBV5-1 and TRBJ1-1; a possible D gene is TRBD1 (5 bases). Germline-derived CDR1 and CDR2 are SGHRS and YFSETQ. The CDR3 is 13 residues long. V lost 0 bases and J 7 bases, leaving 10 bases between the germline ends. CDR3 sequence: CASSLGGLGEAFF. The CDR3 region has the DNA TGCGCCAGCAGCTTGGGGGGACTGGGTGAAGCTTTCTTT.

This clone was detected once. The rearrangement joins TRBV6-2 or TRBV6-3 to TRBJ2-5, with D perhaps TRBD1 (6 bases). Per the germline V gene, CDR1 is MNHEY and CDR2 is SVGEGT. V was cut by 2 bases and J by 5 bases, with 21 bases left in between. The CDR3 sequence is 17 residues long. CDR3 sequence reads: CASSYPRVRGFMETQYF. The CDR3 bases are TGTGCCAGCAGTTACCCGCGTGTCAGGGGCTTTATGGAGACCCAGTACTTC.

The chain is built from TRBV12-3 or TRBV12-4 and TRBJ2-1; D not resolved. The CDR3 extends over 11 amino acids. Trimming shortened V by 6 bases and J by 3 bases, and 3 bases separated the two germline ends. The CDR3 nucleotides are TGTGCCAGCAGCCTCTACAATGAGCAGTTCTTC. This translates into CASSLYNEQFF.

J is TRBJ1-5 and V is TRBV19; D remains ambiguous. There are 14 residues in the CDR3. The ends were cut back, 3 bases at V and 2 bases at J, with 8 bases in the middle. Germline values: CDR1 LNHDA, CDR2 SQIVND (reference sequence). This CDR3 reads CASSMWPGNQPQHF. The CDR3 DNA is TGTGCCAGTAGTATGTGGCCAGGCAATCAGCCCCAGCATTTT.

This clone is a singleton in its sample. One end of the junction fails to match germline, which may point to a read error. The chain has TRBV30 and TRBJ1-2; tentatively, D is TRBD1 (6 bases). Germline V gene data show CDR1 as GTSNPN and CDR2 as SVGIG (reference sequence). The CDR3 spans 13 residues. For the CDR3, the DNA is TGTGCCTGGAGTACGGTCGGTTGGACGGGACACTTTTTC. This translates into CAWSTVGWTGHFF.

The chain links TRBV27 to TRBJ1-5; TRBD1 agrees at 10 bases. This CDR3 comprises 15 residues. In germline, CDR1 is MNHEY, CDR2 SMNVEV (reference sequence). V was pared by 3 bases and J by 3 bases, with 2 bases of the junction left unmatched. CDR3 nucleotides: TGTGCCAGCAGTTTCGGGACAGGGGTCAATCAGCCCCAGCATTTT. Protein: CASSFGTGVNQPQHF.

With respect to this clone: An end of the junction does not agree with germline; a read error may underlie this. The chain combines TRBV11-2 with TRBJ2-3; weak D call: TRBD2 (6 bases). The CDR3 totals 16 residues. CDR1 SGHAT and CDR2 FQNNGV come from the germline V gene. Written as DNA, the CDR3 is TGTGCCAGCAGCCTAGAGGGGACTGTTCTCACAGATACGCAGTATTTT. It codes for CASSLEGTVLTDTQYF.

This chain uses TRBV27 with TRBJ2-1; D not certain. V was trimmed by 5 bases and J by 4 bases, leaving 12 bases between them. The V gene's germline CDR1 is MNHEY and CDR2 SMNVEV (reference sequence). The CDR3 contains 14 residues. This CDR3 is CASSPLEMYNEQFF. The CDR3 DNA reads as TGTGCCAGCAGTCCCCTCGAGATGTACAATGAGCAGTTCTTC.

This clone was recorded a few times. The V gene is TRBV15, the J gene TRBJ1-5; TRBD1 might be the D (5 bases). CDR1 and CDR2 (germline): LNHNV, YYDKDF (reference sequence). This CDR3 region has 16 residues. V lost 5 bases, J lost 2 bases, and 16 bases lay in between. The CDR3 here is CATSDVGGAGNQPQHF. The CDR3, as DNA: TGTGCCACCAGCGATGTGGGGGGTGCGGGCAATCAGCCCCAGCATTTT.

The rearrangement uses TRBV3-1 (or the pseudogene TRBV3-2) and TRBJ2-1; D may be TRBD2 (6 bases). Germline V CDR1 and CDR2: LGHDT, YNNKEL (reference sequence). The V and J ends lost 4 bases and 4 bases respectively, with 20 bases between them. The CDR3 runs 17 residues. CDR3: CASSPWGLSWDYNEQFF. DNA for the CDR3: TGTGCCAGCAGCCCCTGGGGACTCTCCTGGGATTACAATGAGCAGTTCTTC.

The rearrangement links TRBV3-1 (or the pseudogene TRBV3-2) to TRBJ2-7; D unclear. V lost 1 base and J lost 2, with 6 bases in between. CDR1 is LGHDT and CDR2 is YNNKEL in the germline V gene (reference sequence). CDR3 length: 13 amino acids. CDR3 region: CASSQGVAYEQYV. The CDR3 DNA reads as TGTGCCAGCAGCCAAGGTGTAGCCTACGAGCAGTACGTC.

This sequence joins TRBV6-2 or TRBV6-3 and TRBJ1-5; tentative D call: TRBD1 (6 bases). The CDR3 has 15 amino acids. With 6 bases removed from V and 2 bases from J, the gap between germline ends came to 14 bases. Germline CDR1 MNHEY, CDR2 SVGEGT. The CDR3 sequence: CASSIPGVGNQPQHF. The DNA for the CDR3 is TGTGCCAGCAGCATACCAGGGGTGGGCAATCAGCCCCAGCATTTT.

This chain links TRBV30 with TRBJ1-3; D possibly corresponds to TRBD1 (6 bases). The CDR3 runs 13 residues. With 7 bases removed from V and 4 bases from J, the gap between germline ends came to 14 bases. In germline, CDR1 is GTSNPN, CDR2 SVGIG (reference sequence). The CDR3 region has the DNA TGTGCCTACGATACAGGGACAGGAAACACCATATATTTT. Protein: CAYDTGTGNTIYF.

This clone has only one observation. The chain recombines TRBV4-1 with TRBJ1-2, with D maybe TRBD1 (6 bases). CDR3 size: 14 residues. V gave up 0 bases and J gave up 7 bases, with 12 bases separating them. Germline assignment: CDR1 MGHRA and CDR2 YSYEKL. The chain's CDR3 is CASSQEQGFAGYTF. The CDR3 bases are TGCGCCAGCAGCCAAGAGCAGGGGTTCGCTGGCTACACCTTC.

CDR3 nucleotide sequence: TGTGCCAGTAGTCTCGGACTAGCGGGAGGCCCTGGGGCCAACGTCCTGACTTTC. The encoded protein is CASSLGLAGGPGANVLTF. V usage is TRBV19 and J usage is TRBJ2-6, with TRBD2 matching over 14 bases. The CDR3 runs to 18 residues. The V segment lost 5 bases and the J segment 2 bases; nucleotides outside the gene matches: 5. Germline CDR1 LNHDA, CDR2 SQIVND (reference sequence).

The chain has TRBV28 and TRBJ2-7; TRBD2 agrees at 8 bases. Germline V gene data show CDR1 as MDHEN and CDR2 as SYDVKM. This CDR3 comprises 13 residues. V was pared by 8 bases and J by 4 bases, with 7 bases of the junction left unmatched. As DNA, the CDR3 is TGTGCCAGCCGGCGGGGGGTTGTATACGAGCAGTACTTC. It specifies CASRRGVVYEQYF. The variable domain in full, completed from reference TRBV28 and TRBJ2-7, reads DVKVTQSSRYLVKRTGEKVFLECVQDMDHENMFWYRQDPGLGLRLIYFSYDVKMKEKGDIPEGYSVSREKKERFSLILESASTNQTSMYLCASRRGVVYEQYFGPGTRLTVT.

A single count supports this clone. CDR3 sequence: CASSTQTTVPTEAFF. CDR3 nucleotide sequence: TGTGCCAGCAGCACTCAAACCACAGTCCCCACTGAAGCTTTCTTT. The chain combines TRBV7-2 with TRBJ1-1; D not resolved. Trimming left V 5 bases short and J 4 bases short, with 17 bases between. The CDR3 loop spans 15 amino acids. Germline-derived CDR1 and CDR2 are SGHTA and FQGNSA.